These 17 T cell receptor beta chains came from one sample sequenced in a study of CD8 T cells in ankylosing spondylitis. MiXCR, applied by TCRdb to the 5' RACE reads, yields one record per CDR3 protein. The table records about 350,000 distinct CDR3 sequences, approximately 20% of them present only once. Sequencing was done on a sample of blood, either unsorted or a sorted T cell fraction (not recorded which). The receptors shown here come from a male donor with ankylosing spondylitis or in good health (not recorded which).

The chain uses TRBV20-1 and TRBJ2-5; no clear D. This CDR3 is 16 amino acids long. The germline gives CDR1 DFQATT, CDR2 SNEGSKA (reference sequence). V dropped 0 bases and J dropped 3 bases, with 17 bases sitting between them. The CDR3 coding sequence is TGCAGTGCTAGAGATATAGTGCTAGAAAGCAAAGAGACCCAGTACTTC. Its translation is CSARDIVLESKETQYF.

This clonotype has more than one count but fewer than ten. The chain recombines TRBV7-8 with TRBJ2-7; perhaps D is TRBD1 or TRBD2 (5 bases each). CDR1 and CDR2 from the germline V gene are SGHVS and FQNEAQ. V dropped 3 bases and J dropped 4 bases, with 19 bases sitting between them. The CDR3 has 16 residues. CDR3 sequence reads: CASSLRAGTGLYEQYF. The CDR3 nucleotides read TGTGCCAGCAGCTTGCGAGCCGGGACGGGTTTATACGAGCAGTACTTC. Full variable domain (outside the CDR3, taken from reference TRBV7-8 and TRBJ2-7): GAGVSQSPRYKVAKRGQDVALRCDPISGHVSLFWYQQALGQGPEFLTYFQNEAQLDKSGLPSDRFFAERPEGSVSTLKIQRTQQEDSAVYLCASSLRAGTGLYEQYFGPGTRLTVT.

This rearrangement joins TRBV5-1 to TRBJ1-1, with 7 bases aligning to TRBD1. This CDR3 spans 16 amino acids. The germline gives CDR1 SGHRS, CDR2 YFSETQ. The V segment lost 1 base and the J segment 3 bases; nucleotides outside the gene matches: 9. CDR3 nucleotide sequence: TGCGCCAGCAGCTTGCCCAGGGGGACCGTAGACACTGAAGCTTTCTTT. Residues: CASSLPRGTVDTEAFF.

The CDR3 loop is CAWDFGTGTATQYF. The CDR3 bases are TGTGCCTGGGACTTCGGGACAGGGACGGCTACGCAGTATTTT. The chain links TRBV30 to TRBJ2-3, with TRBD1 matching over 9 bases. This CDR3 spans 14 amino acids. The V gene's germline CDR1 is GTSNPN and CDR2 SVGIG (reference sequence). Germline trimming cut 5 bases from V and 8 bases from J; bases unmatched to any gene: 11.

The chain joins TRBV28 to TRBJ2-5; 11 bases are shared with TRBD2. This CDR3 spans 15 amino acids. CDR1 is MDHEN, CDR2 SYDVKM, per germline. J lost 3 bases, V lost 6 bases, and 6 bases had no gene match. CDR3 sequence: CASSLSGGVEETQYF. The CDR3 DNA reads as TGTGCCAGCAGCCTTAGCGGGGGGGTAGAAGAGACCCAGTACTTC.

This clonotype came up a few times. This chain joins TRBV5-6 and TRBJ2-7; D is unresolved. This CDR3 contains 14 residues. Germline lookup yields CDR1 SGHDT and CDR2 YYEEEE. The V gene lost 0 bases and the J gene lost 5 bases, with 12 bases spanning the gap. This chain's CDR3 is CASSLGLKLHEQYF. DNA of the CDR3: TGTGCCAGCAGCTTGGGTTTGAAGCTTCACGAGCAGTACTTC.

This clonotype was observed at least ten times. The chain joins TRBV5-6 to TRBJ2-7, with D perhaps TRBD1 (6 bases). Trimming cost V 3 bases and J 2 bases, with 24 bases left between them. CDR1 and CDR2 (germline): SGHDT, YYEEEE. This CDR3 is built from 18 residues. The CDR3 DNA follows: TGTGCCAGCAGCTCCAAGAAGGACAGAAGCTGGATTACCTACGAGCAGTACTTC. Translating it yields CASSSKKDRSWITYEQYF.

This clonotype occurred many times. V is TRBV20-1 and J is TRBJ2-7; D is possibly TRBD1 or TRBD2 (5 bases each). The germline CDR1 and CDR2 sequences are DFQATT and SNEGSKA (reference sequence). The CDR3 covers 14 residues. Trimming removed 0 bases at V and 1 base at J, with 10 bases between. The CDR3 nucleotides read TGCAGTGCTAGAGAACGGGGCATGTCCTACGAGCAGTACTTC. Protein product: CSARERGMSYEQYF.

This clonotype turned up a few times. This chain joins TRBV4-2 and TRBJ1-2; possible D gene TRBD1, 6 bases. The germline V gene encodes CDR1 LGHNA and CDR2 YNFKEQ. V lost 0 bases to trimming and J lost 3 bases, with 11 bases between them. The CDR3 consists of 15 residues. The CDR3 DNA reads as TGTGCCAGCAGCCAAGATAGGACAGCCTACTATGGCTACACCTTC. The encoded protein is CASSQDRTAYYGYTF.

The chain has TRBV28 and TRBJ2-2; 13 bases agree with TRBD2. Trimming took 3 bases from V and 7 from J; bases not matched to a gene: 8. The V gene's germline CDR1 is MDHEN and CDR2 SYDVKM. The CDR3 totals 17 residues. The CDR3 protein is CASSFHTSGGAVGELFF. The CDR3 coding sequence is TGTGCCAGCAGTTTCCACACTAGCGGGGGGGCCGTCGGGGAGCTGTTTTTT.

The V and J genes are TRBV7-8 and TRBJ2-5, with a weak D call TRBD1 (6 bases). CDR3 length equals 15 residues. Germline CDR1 reads SGHVS; CDR2 reads FQNEAQ. V was trimmed by 5 bases and J by 0 bases, leaving 13 bases between them. CDR3 DNA: TGTGCCAGCAGCCTACAGGGATCGTACCAAGAGACCCAGTACTTC. Its translation: CASSLQGSYQETQYF.

This clonotype has more than one count but fewer than ten. The CDR3 DNA sequence: TGCGCCAGCAGCTTGGATACAGGGCCTGTGGACGAGCAGTACTTC. Translated: CASSLDTGPVDEQYF. The chain employs TRBV5-1 and TRBJ2-7; the D gene is possibly TRBD1 (6 bases). Germline V gene lookup returns CDR1 SGHRS and CDR2 YFSETQ. The CDR3 has 15 amino acids. The V and J ends lost 0 bases and 5 bases respectively, with 15 bases between them.

The chain links TRBV6-2 or TRBV6-3 to TRBJ1-2, with a weak D call TRBD1 (6 bases). Trimming shortened V by 5 bases and J by 0 bases, and 16 bases separated the two germline ends. The length of the CDR3 is 16 residues. From germline, CDR1 is MNHEY and CDR2 SVGEGT. The CDR3 reads CASSPVKRQANYGYTF. In nucleotides, the CDR3 is TGTGCCAGCAGTCCGGTGAAAAGACAGGCTAACTATGGCTACACCTTC.

There are a few counts of this clonotype. The chain's CDR3 is CASSPRGDKNIQYF. As DNA, the CDR3 is TGTGCCAGCAGCCCCCGGGGGGACAAAAACATTCAGTACTTC. The J gene is TRBJ2-4, the V gene TRBV13; TRBD2 aligns across 7 bases. Germline CDR1 is PRHDT and CDR2 is FYEKMQ (reference sequence). This CDR3 has 14 amino acids. The trim removed 5 bases at V and 3 bases at J, leaving 4 bases unmatched.

The V and J genes are TRBV9 and TRBJ2-3; D gene unclear. The ends were cut back, 0 bases at V and 0 bases at J, with 8 bases in the middle. This CDR3 contains 15 residues. In germline, CDR1 is SGDLS, CDR2 YYNGEE. CDR3 loop: CASSVADPSTDTQYF. The CDR3 DNA reads TGTGCCAGCAGCGTAGCTGACCCTAGCACAGATACGCAGTATTTT.

This clonotype was picked up a small number of times. The CDR3 nucleotides read TGTGCCACCGGGACTGTTGAGCAGTTCTTC. Its protein product is CATGTVEQFF. This sequence joins TRBV24-1 and TRBJ2-1; tentatively, D is TRBD2 (6 bases). V dropped 9 bases and J dropped 9 bases, with 8 bases sitting between them. Germline V gene data show CDR1 as KGHDR and CDR2 as SFDVKD. The CDR3 length is 10 residues.

The V gene is TRBV10-1, the J gene TRBJ2-4, with D tentatively TRBD1 or TRBD2 (5 bases each). Trimming took off 1 base at V and 6 bases at J, with 10 bases between the two ends. Germline V gives CDR1 WNHNN, CDR2 SYGVQD (reference sequence). CDR3 length: 14 residues. The CDR3 spells CASSEFRDGNIQYF. In DNA form, the CDR3 reads TGCGCCAGCAGTGAGTTTAGGGACGGAAACATTCAGTACTTC.